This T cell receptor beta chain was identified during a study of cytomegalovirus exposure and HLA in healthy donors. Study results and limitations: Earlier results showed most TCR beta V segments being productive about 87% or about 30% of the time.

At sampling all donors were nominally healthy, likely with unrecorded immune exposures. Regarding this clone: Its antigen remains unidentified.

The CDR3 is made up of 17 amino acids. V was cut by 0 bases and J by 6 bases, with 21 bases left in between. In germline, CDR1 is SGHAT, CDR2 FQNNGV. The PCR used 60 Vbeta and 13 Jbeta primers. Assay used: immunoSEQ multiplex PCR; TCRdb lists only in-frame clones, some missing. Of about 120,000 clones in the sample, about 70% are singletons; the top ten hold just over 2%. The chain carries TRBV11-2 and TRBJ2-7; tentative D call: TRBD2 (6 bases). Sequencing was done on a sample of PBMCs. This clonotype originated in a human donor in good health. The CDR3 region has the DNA TGTGCCAGCAGCTTAGACGGGGGTCAGGGTGGTTACTCCGAGCAGTACTTC. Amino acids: CASSLDGGQGGYSEQYF.